This T cell receptor (beta chain) was sequenced for a study of CD8+ T cells in alopecia areata. Findings and limits, study-wide: Mouse data revealed clearer TCR sharing than patient data did, a gap possibly tied to HLA. Scalp repertoires also include resident alphabeta T cells from normal skin. Compared with normal scalp, lesional scalp had higher clonality and more expanded CD8+ clones.

Extraction of RNA preceded its reverse transcription into cDNA, which served as the sequencing template. TCRdb's table, derived via immunoSEQ multiplex PCR, lists solely in-frame clones and lacks some. The data show 150,000 to 200,000 clones, roughly 60% seen once. About this clone: Antigen: not known.

Germline CDR1 and CDR2: LNHNV and YYDKDF (reference sequence). This CDR3 comprises 15 residues. V shed 2 bases, J shed 12 bases, and the junction held 7 bases outside the gene matches. The receptor's source is a human donor in good health. Sequenced sample: CD4+ T cells sorted from blood. J is TRBJ2-1 and V is TRBV15; 13 bases map to TRBD2. CDR3 sequence reads: CATSRKGTSGIVQFF. The CDR3 bases are TGTGCCACCAGCAGAAAAGGGACTAGCGGGATCGTGCAGTTCTTC.